Presented here are 19 T cell receptor beta chains from one specimen sequenced in a study of blood T cell repertoires in COVID-19. TCRdb's table, derived via immunoSEQ multiplex PCR, lists solely in-frame clones and lacks some. Altogether 70,000 or so clones are present, around 87% being singletons, with the ten largest covering roughly 10%. Material for sequencing was peripheral blood. Source of these receptors: a woman aged 18 to 35 with acute or convalescent COVID-19.

The chain links TRBV4-1 to TRBJ1-4, with 7 nucleotides matching TRBD1. The V gene's germline CDR1 is MGHRA and CDR2 YSYEKL. V dropped 1 base and J dropped 6; count of bases not matched to a gene: 5. The CDR3 contains 15 residues. The CDR3: CASSQVDREDEKLFF. DNA for the CDR3: TGCGCCAGCAGCCAAGTTGACAGGGAGGATGAAAAACTGTTTTTT.

This clone was seen a few times. The chain recombines TRBV19 with TRBJ1-1; no clear D gene. CDR3 size: 13 residues. CDR1 is LNHDA and CDR2 is SQIVND in the germline V gene (reference sequence). V lost 1 base and J 1 base, leaving 4 bases between the germline ends. The CDR3 DNA is TGTGCCAGTAGTATAGCCAGGAACACTGAAGCTTTCTTT. This gives the protein CASSIARNTEAFF. The whole variable domain, filled in from reference TRBV19 and TRBJ1-1, reads DGGITQSPKYLFRKEGQNVTLSCEQNLNHDAMYWYRQDPGQGLRLIYYSQIVNDFQKGDIAEGYSVSREKKESFPLTVTSAQKNPTAFYLCASSIARNTEAFFGQGTRLTVV.

The rearrangement joins TRBV5-1 to TRBJ2-6, with TRBD1 matching over 7 bases. The CDR3 spans 16 residues. V gave up 5 bases and J gave up 2 bases; unmatched junction bases: 7. Germline V gene lookup returns CDR1 SGHRS and CDR2 YFSETQ. For the CDR3, the DNA is TGCGCCAGCAGTCGAACAACAGGGGCTGGGGCCAACGTCCTGACTTTC. Its protein product is CASSRTTGAGANVLTF.

This sequence joins TRBV5-6 and TRBJ2-3; D may be TRBD2 (6 bases). This CDR3 spans 16 amino acids. The V end lost 1 base, the J end lost 2 bases, and 14 bases lay between the germline ends. Germline-derived CDR1 and CDR2 are SGHDT and YYEEEE. CDR3 protein: CASSLSRDFSTDTQYF. In DNA form, the CDR3 reads TGTGCCAGCAGCTTGTCCCGGGACTTCTCCACAGATACGCAGTATTTT.

The rearrangement uses TRBV30 and TRBJ2-1, with 8 bases aligning to TRBD1. Germline V gene sequence: CDR1 GTSNPN, CDR2 SVGIG (reference sequence). The CDR3 loop spans 17 amino acids. Trimming took 2 bases from V and 0 from J; bases not matched to a gene: 9. The CDR3 region is CAWSNYRDRSSYNEQFF. The CDR3, as DNA: TGTGCCTGGAGTAATTACCGGGACAGGTCCTCCTACAATGAGCAGTTCTTC.

The V and J genes are TRBV30 and TRBJ2-1, with D unclear. V was pared by 0 bases and J by 3 bases, with 6 bases between. CDR1 and CDR2 from the germline V gene are GTSNPN and SVGIG (reference sequence). There are 13 residues in the CDR3. The CDR3 reads CAWSVVDYNEQFF. DNA of the CDR3: TGTGCCTGGAGTGTTGTAGACTACAATGAGCAGTTCTTC. Full variable domain (remainder filled in from reference TRBV30 and TRBJ2-1): SQTIHQWPATLVQPVGSPLSLECTVEGTSNPNLYWYRQAAGRGLQLLFYSVGIGQISSEVPQNLSASRPQDRQFILSSKKLLLSDSGFYLCAWSVVDYNEQFFGPGTRLTVL.

This clone was found once. The genes are TRBV5-3 and TRBJ2-3; 11 nucleotides align to TRBD2. TRBV5-3 is flagged as an ORF with uncertain function. The CDR3 is 24 amino acids. Trimming removed 1 base from V and 0 bases from J; junction bases left unmatched: 25. CDR3 residues: CARSLLIGSPTGTSGLNSTDTQYF. CDR3 DNA sequence: TGTGCCAGAAGCTTGTTAATCGGGTCTCCGACCGGGACTAGCGGACTCAACAGCACAGATACGCAGTATTTT.

V and J are TRBV5-8 and TRBJ1-1, with TRBD1 identical over 11 bases. The CDR3 is 17 amino acids. The V and J ends lost 6 bases and 1 base, in that order; junction bases with no gene match: 11. From germline, CDR1 is SGHTS and CDR2 YDEGEE. The CDR3 region has the DNA TGTGCCAGCACCATTTGGGGGACAGGGGGTGAGAACACTGAAGCTTTCTTT. It is translated as CASTIWGTGGENTEAFF. Full variable domain (missing parts from reference TRBV5-8 and TRBJ1-1): EAGVTQSPTHLIKTRGQQATLRCSPISGHTSVYWYQQALGLGLQFLLWYDEGEERNRGNFPPRFSGRQFPNYSSELNVNALELEDSALYLCASTIWGTGGENTEAFFGQGTRLTVV.

This chain uses TRBV14 with TRBJ2-1; D unclear. CDR1 SGHDN and CDR2 FVKESK come from the germline V gene. The CDR3 extends over 13 amino acids. V dropped 1 base and J dropped 4 bases, with 5 bases sitting between them. The CDR3 DNA is TGTGCCAGCAGCCAAGGAGTTTACAATGAGCAGTTCTTC. This sequence encodes CASSQGVYNEQFF.

This rearrangement joins TRBV5-4 to TRBJ2-1, with TRBD2 identical over 10 bases. The ends lost 2 bases at V and 9 bases at J; junction bases unmatched: 11. This CDR3 has 16 amino acids. CDR1 is SGHNT and CDR2 is YYREEE in the germline V gene (reference sequence). The CDR3 reads CASSFPSGGANSEQFF. The CDR3 DNA reads as TGTGCCAGCAGCTTTCCCAGCGGGGGGGCCAATAGTGAGCAGTTCTTC.

The V and J genes are TRBV2 and TRBJ2-5; the match to TRBD1 covers 7 bases. The CDR3 loop spans 14 amino acids. CDR1 SNHLY and CDR2 FYNNEI come from the germline V gene. V lost 5 bases to trimming and J lost 3 bases; unmatched junction nucleotides: 6. The CDR3 loop reads CASSRDSSKETQYF. CDR3 bases: TGTGCCAGCAGTAGGGACAGCTCAAAAGAGACCCAGTACTTC.

The V call is TRBV6-1, the J call TRBJ2-3; D is ambiguous. Germline CDR1 MNHNS, CDR2 SASEGT. Trimming took off 3 bases at V and 3 bases at J, with 7 bases between the two ends. The CDR3 has 13 residues. CDR3 nucleotides: TGTGCCAGCAGTGATATTATGACAGATACGCAGTATTTT. This gives the protein CASSDIMTDTQYF.

V and J are TRBV7-2 and TRBJ1-1; D may be TRBD1 (5 bases). Trimming cost V 4 bases and J 7 bases, with 19 bases left between them. Germline CDR1 SGHTA, CDR2 FQGNSA. The CDR3 runs 15 residues. CDR3 loop: CASSSAFREGNEAFF. The CDR3 DNA is TGTGCCAGCAGCTCAGCCTTCAGGGAGGGGAATGAAGCTTTCTTT.

This clone was recorded a few times. The V gene is TRBV28, the J gene TRBJ2-7, with D possibly matching TRBD2 (6 bases). Germline CDR1 MDHEN, CDR2 SYDVKM. This CDR3 is built from 16 residues. The V end lost 1 base, the J end lost 0 bases, and 13 bases lay between the germline ends. CDR3 nucleotide sequence: TGTGCCAGCAGTTTATCGGCCGGGAGCACCTCCTACGAGCAGTACTTC. This translates into CASSLSAGSTSYEQYF.

This clone was seen a single time. V and J are TRBV6-2 or TRBV6-3 and TRBJ2-3; 8 positions match TRBD2. Per germline, CDR1 MNHEY and CDR2 SVGEGT. The CDR3 runs 16 residues. V lost 6 bases to trimming and J lost 2 bases; unmatched junction nucleotides: 10. The CDR3 sequence is CASSRGGTELTDTQYF. The CDR3 DNA follows: TGTGCCAGCAGCCGGGGGGGCACCGAACTCACAGATACGCAGTATTTT.

The V and J genes are TRBV3-1 (or the pseudogene TRBV3-2) and TRBJ2-2, with TRBD1 matching 7 bases. This CDR3 is built from 15 residues. From germline, CDR1 is LGHDT and CDR2 YNNKEL (reference sequence). With V trimmed by 4 bases and J by 5 bases, 7 bases remained unmatched. The CDR3 is CASSRVEGATGELFF. Here the CDR3 DNA reads TGTGCCAGCAGCCGGGTTGAGGGGGCGACCGGGGAGCTGTTTTTT.

This sequence joins TRBV7-6 and TRBJ2-1; a possible D gene is TRBD1 (6 bases). The CDR3 sequence is 13 residues long. Trimming removed 3 bases at V and 9 bases at J, with 12 bases between. Germline CDR1 SGHVS, CDR2 FNYEAQ. CDR3 sequence reads: CASSFLTGGEQFF. CDR3 nucleotide sequence: TGTGCCAGCAGCTTCCTGACAGGAGGTGAGCAGTTCTTC.

The V call is TRBV5-1, the J call TRBJ2-7, with D possibly matching TRBD1 (5 bases). Germline V gives CDR1 SGHRS, CDR2 YFSETQ. V lost 0 bases and J 5 bases, leaving 9 bases between the germline ends. This CDR3 region has 13 residues. The CDR3 protein is CASSLVQGHEQYF. The CDR3 DNA reads TGCGCCAGCAGCTTGGTTCAGGGTCACGAGCAGTACTTC.

This clone came up a few times. The chain has TRBV2 and TRBJ2-7; D may be TRBD1 (6 bases). Looked up from germline, CDR1 is SNHLY and CDR2 is FYNNEI. V was pared by 2 bases and J by 4 bases, with 12 bases between. The CDR3 totals 14 residues. Written as DNA, the CDR3 is TGTGCCAGCAGTGAACAGGGGAGTACGTACGAGCAGTACTTC. It is translated as CASSEQGSTYEQYF.